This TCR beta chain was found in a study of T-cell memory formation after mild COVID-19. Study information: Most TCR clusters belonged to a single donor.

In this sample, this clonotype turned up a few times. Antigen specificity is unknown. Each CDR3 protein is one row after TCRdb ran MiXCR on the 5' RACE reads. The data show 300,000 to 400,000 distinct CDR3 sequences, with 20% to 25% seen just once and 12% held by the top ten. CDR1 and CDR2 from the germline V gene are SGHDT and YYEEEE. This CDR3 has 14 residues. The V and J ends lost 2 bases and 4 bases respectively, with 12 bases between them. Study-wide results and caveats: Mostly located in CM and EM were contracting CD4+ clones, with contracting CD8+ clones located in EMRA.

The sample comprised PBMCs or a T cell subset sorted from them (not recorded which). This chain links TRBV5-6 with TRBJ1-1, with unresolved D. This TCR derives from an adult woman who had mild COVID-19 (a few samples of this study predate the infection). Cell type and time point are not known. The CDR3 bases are TGTGCCAGCAGCTTCACGGGTTACGGCACTGAAGCTTTCTTT. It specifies CASSFTGYGTEAFF.